The 3 T cell receptor beta chains below come from one sample, sequenced in a study of human CD8 memory T cell subsets. UMI-labeled 5' RACE was used to make TCR beta libraries. TCRdb processed the 5' RACE reads again and assigns one entry to each CDR3 protein, with no DNA. In total, the table holds some 9,600 distinct CDR3 sequences. The source material was CD8+ stem-like memory T cells (TSCM and TCM) sorted from PBMCs. As for subset: stem-like memory CD8 T cells (TSTEM), CCR7+ PD-1- TIGIT-. The receptors here all came from a human donor in good health.

The chain is built from TRBV6-1 and TRBJ1-1; absent DNA, TCRdb's TRBD1 call cannot be checked. The CDR3 runs 15 residues. Germline V gene sequence: CDR1 MNHNS, CDR2 SASEGT. CDR3 sequence reads: CASTWSDSMNTEAFF.

J is TRBJ2-1 and V is TRBV27; the D call of TRBD1 rests on TCRdb alone, since no DNA is present to check it. Germline CDR1 and CDR2: MNHEY and SMNVEV (reference sequence). This CDR3 contains 13 residues. The chain's CDR3 is CASSPLQGNEQFF.

This clonotype is labeled medium-sized (0.01 to 0.1%) based on frequency. The V gene is TRBV29-1, the J gene TRBJ1-2; TCRdb's D call, TRBD1, is unchecked because there is no DNA. The germline gives CDR1 SQVTM, CDR2 ANQGSEA. The CDR3 sequence is 15 residues long. The CDR3 spells CSVPRAGQGSYGYTF.